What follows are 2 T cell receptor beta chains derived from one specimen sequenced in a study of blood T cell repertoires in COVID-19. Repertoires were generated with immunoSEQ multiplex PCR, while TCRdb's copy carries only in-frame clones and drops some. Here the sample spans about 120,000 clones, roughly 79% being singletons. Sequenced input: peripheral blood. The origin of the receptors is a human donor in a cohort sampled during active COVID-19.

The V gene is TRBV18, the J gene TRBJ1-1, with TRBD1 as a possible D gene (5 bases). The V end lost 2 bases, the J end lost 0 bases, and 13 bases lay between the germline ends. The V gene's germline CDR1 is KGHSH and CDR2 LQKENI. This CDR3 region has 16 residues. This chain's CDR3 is CASSPRQWFMNTEAFF. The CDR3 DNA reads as TGTGCCAGCTCACCAAGACAGTGGTTCATGAACACTGAAGCTTTCTTT.

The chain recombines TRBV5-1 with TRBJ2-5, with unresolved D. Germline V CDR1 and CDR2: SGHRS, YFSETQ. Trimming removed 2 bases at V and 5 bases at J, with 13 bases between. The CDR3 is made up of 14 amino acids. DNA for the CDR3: TGCGCCAGCAGCTTAAGACTCGAAAGGGAGACCCAGTACTTC. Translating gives CASSLRLERETQYF. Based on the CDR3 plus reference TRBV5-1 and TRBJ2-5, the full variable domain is KAGVTQTPRYLIKTRGQQVTLSCSPISGHRSVSWYQQTPGQGLQFLFEYFSETQRNKGNFPGRFSGRQFSNSRSEMNVSTLELGDSALYLCASSLRLERETQYFGPGTRLLVL.